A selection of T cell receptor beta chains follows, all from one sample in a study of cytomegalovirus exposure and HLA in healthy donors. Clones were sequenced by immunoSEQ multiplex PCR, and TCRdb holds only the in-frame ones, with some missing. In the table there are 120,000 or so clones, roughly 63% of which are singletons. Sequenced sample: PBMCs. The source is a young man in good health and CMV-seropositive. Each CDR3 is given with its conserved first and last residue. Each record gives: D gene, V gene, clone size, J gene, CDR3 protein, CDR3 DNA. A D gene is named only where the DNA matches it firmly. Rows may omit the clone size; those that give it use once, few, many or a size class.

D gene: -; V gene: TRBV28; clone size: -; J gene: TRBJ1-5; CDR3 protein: CASTRPGYSNQPQHF; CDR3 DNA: TGTGCCAGCACCCGGCCGGGTTATAGCAATCAGCCCCAGCATTTT
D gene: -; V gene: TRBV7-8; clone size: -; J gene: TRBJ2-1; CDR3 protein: CASGPGGQEGGGRDNEQFF; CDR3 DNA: TGTGCCAGCGGTCCAGGGGGCCAAGAGGGTGGCGGGAGGGACAATGAGCAGTTCTTC
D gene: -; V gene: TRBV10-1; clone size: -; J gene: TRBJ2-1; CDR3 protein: CASSDSLASYNEQFF; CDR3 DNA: TGCGCCAGCAGTGATTCTCTAGCTTCGTACAATGAGCAGTTCTTC
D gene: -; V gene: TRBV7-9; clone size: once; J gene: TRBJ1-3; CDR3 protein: CASSLDAEGSGNTIYF; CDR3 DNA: TGTGCCAGCAGCTTAGATGCAGAGGGCTCTGGAAACACCATATATTTT
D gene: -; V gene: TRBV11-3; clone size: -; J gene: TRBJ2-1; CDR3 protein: CASSLGGWVNNEQFF; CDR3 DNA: TGTGCCAGCAGCTTAGGAGGTTGGGTCAACAATGAGCAGTTCTTC
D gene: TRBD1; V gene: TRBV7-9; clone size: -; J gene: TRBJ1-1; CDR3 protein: CASSLATGVRAEAFF; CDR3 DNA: TGTGCCAGCAGCTTAGCAACAGGGGTTCGCGCTGAAGCTTTCTTT
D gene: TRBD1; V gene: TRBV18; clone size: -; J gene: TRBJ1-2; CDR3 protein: CASSPGARGLYGYTF; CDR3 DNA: TGTGCCAGCTCACCAGGCGCCAGGGGGCTTTATGGCTACACCTTC
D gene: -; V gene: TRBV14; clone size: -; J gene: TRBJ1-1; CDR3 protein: CASSQEATLREAFF; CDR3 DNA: TGTGCCAGCAGCCAAGAGGCCACATTACGTGAAGCTTTCTTT
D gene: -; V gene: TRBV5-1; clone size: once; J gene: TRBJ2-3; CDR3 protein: CASRGQGFSDTQYF; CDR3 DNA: TGCGCCAGCAGGGGGCAGGGGTTTTCAGATACGCAGTATTTT
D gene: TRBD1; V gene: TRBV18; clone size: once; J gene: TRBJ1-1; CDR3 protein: CASSPSWDPPQGAIQRPYTEAFF; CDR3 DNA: TGTGCCAGCTCACCATCGTGGGATCCTCCCCAGGGGGCAATTCAGAGGCCTTACACTGAAGCTTTCTTT
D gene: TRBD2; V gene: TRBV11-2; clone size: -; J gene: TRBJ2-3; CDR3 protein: CASSLDPSGRRTDTQYF; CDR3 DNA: TGTGCCAGCAGCTTAGATCCTAGCGGGAGAAGGACAGATACGCAGTATTTT
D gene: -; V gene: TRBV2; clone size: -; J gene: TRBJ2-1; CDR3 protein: CASSDGPGLVSDEQFF; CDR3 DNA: TGTGCCAGCAGTGATGGCCCGGGATTGGTTTCTGATGAGCAGTTCTTC
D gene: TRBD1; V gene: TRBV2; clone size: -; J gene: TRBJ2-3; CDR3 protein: CASMDRNVVDTQYF; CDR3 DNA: TGTGCCAGCATGGACAGGAATGTAGTGGATACGCAGTATTTT
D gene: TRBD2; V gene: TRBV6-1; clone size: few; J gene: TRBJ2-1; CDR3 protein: CASSERAGGANEQFF; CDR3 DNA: TGTGCCAGCAGTGAACGAGCGGGAGGAGCGAATGAGCAGTTCTTC
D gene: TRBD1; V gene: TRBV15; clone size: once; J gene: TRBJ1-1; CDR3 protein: CATSRGDRVEAFF; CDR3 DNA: TGTGCCACCAGCAGAGGCGACAGGGTTGAAGCTTTCTTT
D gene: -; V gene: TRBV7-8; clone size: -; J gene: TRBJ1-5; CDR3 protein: CASSLDFWTASPQHF; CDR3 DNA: TGTGCCAGCAGCTTAGATTTCTGGACAGCTTCGCCCCAGCATTTT
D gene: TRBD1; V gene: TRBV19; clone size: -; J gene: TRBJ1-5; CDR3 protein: CASSIGTGGLVGNQPQHF; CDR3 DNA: TGTGCCAGTAGTATAGGGACAGGGGGCCTGGTCGGCAATCAGCCCCAGCATTTT
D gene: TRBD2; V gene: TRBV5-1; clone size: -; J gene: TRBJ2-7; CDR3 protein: CASSLGLADTYEQYF; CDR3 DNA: TGCGCCAGCAGCTTGGGACTAGCGGATACCTACGAGCAGTACTTC
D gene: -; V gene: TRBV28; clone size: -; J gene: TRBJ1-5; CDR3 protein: CASSSFRLDSNQPQHF; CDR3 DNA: TGTGCCAGCAGTTCATTCAGGTTAGATAGCAATCAGCCCCAGCATTTT
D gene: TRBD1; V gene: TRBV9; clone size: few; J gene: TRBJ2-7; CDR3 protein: CASSVRQGSYEQYF; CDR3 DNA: TGTGCCAGCAGCGTACGACAGGGAAGTTACGAGCAGTACTTC
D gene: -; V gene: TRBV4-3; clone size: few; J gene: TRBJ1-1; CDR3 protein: CASSQDWQEDTEAFF; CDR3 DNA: TGCGCCAGCAGCCAAGACTGGCAGGAGGACACTGAAGCTTTCTTT
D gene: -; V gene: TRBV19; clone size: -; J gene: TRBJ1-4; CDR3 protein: CASSIGSGVEKLFF; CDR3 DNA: TGTGCCAGTAGTATAGGTTCGGGAGTCGAAAAACTGTTTTTT
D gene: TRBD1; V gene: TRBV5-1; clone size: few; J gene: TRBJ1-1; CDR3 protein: CASSFGQAENTEAFF; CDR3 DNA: TGCGCCAGCAGCTTCGGACAGGCAGAGAACACTGAAGCTTTCTTT
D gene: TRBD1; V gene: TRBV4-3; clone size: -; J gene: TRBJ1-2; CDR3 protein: CASSQEQGAPSYGYTF; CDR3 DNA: TGCGCCAGCAGCCAGGAACAGGGGGCGCCAAGCTATGGCTACACCTTC
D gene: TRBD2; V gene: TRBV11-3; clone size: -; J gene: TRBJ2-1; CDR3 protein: CASSSADTSGPYNEQFF; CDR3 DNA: TGTGCCAGCAGCTCCGCCGACACTAGCGGGCCTTACAATGAGCAGTTCTTC
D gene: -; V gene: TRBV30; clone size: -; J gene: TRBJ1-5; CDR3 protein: CAWSVRENQPQHF; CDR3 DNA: TGTGCCTGGAGTGTTAGGGAGAATCAGCCCCAGCATTTT
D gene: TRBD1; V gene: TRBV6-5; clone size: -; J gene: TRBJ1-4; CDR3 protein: CASTRQGSNEKLFF; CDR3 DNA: TGTGCCAGCACCCGACAGGGGTCTAATGAAAAACTGTTTTTT
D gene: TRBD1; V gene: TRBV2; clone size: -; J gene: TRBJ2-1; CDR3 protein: CASATTGYNEQFF; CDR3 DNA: TGTGCCAGCGCGACGACAGGGTACAATGAGCAGTTCTTC